The rows below give T cell receptor beta chains drawn from one sample of a study of CD8 T cells in Susac syndrome. Using its own MiXCR run on the immunoSEQ multiplex PCR reads, TCRdb lists one record per CDR3 protein. The sample carries 90,000 to 150,000 distinct CDR3 sequences, about nine tenths recorded once. Sequenced input: CD8+ T cells from PBMCs. The receptors derive from a human donor in good health. The CDR3 runs from the conserved cysteine through the conserved F or W. A D gene is named only where the DNA matches it firmly. Not all rows give a size; the values are once, few, many and, for expanded clones, a class.

TRBV25-1	-	TRBJ2-3	-	TGTGCCAGCAGTGAATCTACCATCAAAGATACGCAGTATTTT	CASSESTIKDTQYF
TRBV19	-	TRBJ2-7	-	TGTGCCAGTAGTATCGGGCTAGCTGGGGGCTACGAGCAGTACTTC	CASSIGLAGGYEQYF
TRBV20-1	-	TRBJ2-1	-	TGCAGTGCTGCGGCGAATGAGCAGTTCTTC	CSAAANEQFF
TRBV10-3	-	TRBJ1-5	-	TGTGCCGCCTCCTTAGATAGCAATCAGCCCCAGCATTTT	CAASLDSNQPQHF
TRBV3-1	-	TRBJ1-3	-	TGTGCCAGCAGCCAAGGCCAGCTATCTGGAAACACCATATATTTT	CASSQGQLSGNTIYF
TRBV9	-	TRBJ1-1	-	TGTGCCAGCACCCAGGGCAACATGAACACTGAAGCTTTCTTT	CASTQGNMNTEAFF
TRBV10-3	TRBD1	TRBJ1-2	-	TGTGCCATCAGTGAGTCCCTAGGACAGGGCTCGTATGGCTACACCTTC	CAISESLGQGSYGYTF
TRBV12-3/TRBV12-4	-	TRBJ1-3	-	TGTGCCAGCACCGAATCGGGGTTATCTGGAAACACCATATATTTT	CASTESGLSGNTIYF
TRBV7-2	-	TRBJ2-6	few	TGTGCCAGCAGCTACGGGCAACCTGGGGCCAACGTCCTGACTTTC	CASSYGQPGANVLTF
TRBV7-2	TRBD2	TRBJ2-3	-	TGTGCCAGCAGGAGAACGGGGGGAACAGATACGCAGTATTTT	CASRRTGGTDTQYF
TRBV29-1	-	TRBJ2-3	-	TGCAGCGTTGAAGTCCCAGAGCCTAGCACAGATACGCAGTATTTT	CSVEVPEPSTDTQYF
TRBV6-5	-	TRBJ1-5	-	TGTGCCAGCAGTTACTCAGGGGTGAAACAGCCCCAGCATTTT	CASSYSGVKQPQHF
TRBV2	TRBD1	TRBJ2-3	-	TGTGCCAGCTGGGACAGGGATACAGATACGCAGTATTTT	CASWDRDTDTQYF
TRBV7-2	-	TRBJ1-1	-	TGTGCCAGCAGCTTAGCGGGAAAGATGAACACTGAAGCTTTCTTT	CASSLAGKMNTEAFF
TRBV29-1	-	TRBJ1-1	-	TGCAGCGTTGTACAGGTGGCTGAAGCTTTCTTT	CSVVQVAEAFF
TRBV3-1	-	TRBJ2-1	-	TGTGTCAGCAGCCAAGATGTGGCGGACTCCTACAATGAGCAGTTCTTC	CVSSQDVADSYNEQFF
TRBV28	-	TRBJ2-3	-	TGTGCCAGCAGTTCCCACCAAACAGATACGCAGTATTTT	CASSSHQTDTQYF